The 13 T cell receptor beta chains below were found in one sample sequenced in a study of blood T cell repertoires in COVID-19. TCRdb's table, derived via immunoSEQ multiplex PCR, lists solely in-frame clones and lacks some. The sample yields about 440,000 clones, about 87% seen once. Sequenced sample: peripheral blood. The source of these receptors is a woman aged 45 to 65 with COVID-19, enrolled during active disease.

V and J are TRBV29-1 and TRBJ1-2; perhaps TRBD1 as D (5 bases). This CDR3 is 13 amino acids long. Germline V gives CDR1 SQVTM, CDR2 ANQGSEA. The ends were cut back, 6 bases at V and 3 bases at J, with 14 bases in the middle. CDR3 in amino acids: CSVTTAGDYGYTF. The CDR3 coding sequence is TGCAGCGTCACGACAGCGGGGGACTATGGCTACACCTTC.

The genes are TRBV30 and TRBJ2-7; possibly TRBD1 for D (5 bases). CDR1 and CDR2 (germline): GTSNPN, SVGIG (reference sequence). The CDR3 consists of 14 residues. With 4 bases removed from V and 1 base from J, the gap between germline ends came to 14 bases. For the CDR3, the DNA is TGTGCCTGGAATAAGGGGTGGGATTCCTACGAGCAGTACTTC. This sequence encodes CAWNKGWDSYEQYF.

The V gene is TRBV5-5, the J gene TRBJ1-1; the D is unclear. V was trimmed by 0 bases and J by 4 bases, leaving 13 bases between them. The CDR3 totals 15 residues. CDR1 SGHKS and CDR2 YYEKEE come from the germline V gene (reference sequence). The CDR3 reads CASSLGGASGTEAFF. The CDR3 region has the DNA TGTGCCAGCAGCTTGGGGGGAGCCTCGGGCACTGAAGCTTTCTTT.

The chain carries TRBV28 and TRBJ2-2, with 8 bases matching TRBD1. V was clipped by 1 base and J by 3 bases; unmatched bases: 4. Per germline, CDR1 MDHEN and CDR2 SYDVKM. The CDR3 has 16 amino acids. Here the CDR3 reads CASSLLGQADTGELFF. The CDR3, as DNA: TGTGCCAGCAGTTTATTGGGACAGGCGGACACCGGGGAGCTGTTTTTT.

This chain joins TRBV14 and TRBJ1-2, with unresolved D. Trimming stripped 6 bases from V and 5 bases from J, with 16 bases between. CDR3 length equals 14 residues. Germline values: CDR1 SGHDN, CDR2 FVKESK. CDR3 residues: CASSPPGSLYGYTF. CDR3 DNA sequence: TGTGCCAGCAGTCCCCCGGGGAGCCTTTATGGCTACACCTTC.

The V and J genes are TRBV3-1 (or the pseudogene TRBV3-2) and TRBJ2-1; the match to TRBD2 covers 9 bases. The CDR3 runs to 18 residues. Germline CDR1 is LGHDT and CDR2 is YNNKEL (reference sequence). J gave up 10 bases and V 8 bases, and 24 bases lay outside the gene matches. This CDR3 is CASRRRFDEAGGLDEQFF. CDR3 coding DNA: TGTGCCAGCCGCCGGCGGTTCGATGAAGCGGGGGGTTTAGACGAGCAGTTCTTC.

V usage is TRBV3-1 (or the pseudogene TRBV3-2) and J usage is TRBJ1-2, with unresolved D. This CDR3 contains 11 residues. Trimming left V 5 bases short and J 4 bases short, with 5 bases between. The germline CDR1 and CDR2 sequences are LGHDT and YNNKEL (reference sequence). The CDR3 DNA follows: TGTGCCAGCAGCTACTCCTATGGCTACACCTTC. Amino acid sequence: CASSYSYGYTF.

This sequence joins TRBV9 and TRBJ2-7; 11 nucleotides agree with TRBD1. Germline V gene sequence: CDR1 SGDLS, CDR2 YYNGEE. The CDR3 is made up of 15 amino acids. With V trimmed by 4 bases and J by 3 bases, 6 bases remained unmatched. The CDR3 protein is CASSPGTGGFYEQYF. The CDR3 DNA follows: TGTGCCAGCAGCCCGGGGACAGGGGGATTCTACGAGCAGTACTTC.

The V call is TRBV6-6, the J call TRBJ2-7, with 9 bases lining up with TRBD1. The germline V gene encodes CDR1 MNHNY and CDR2 SVGAGI (reference sequence). V shed 5 bases, J shed 7 bases, and the junction held 9 bases outside the gene matches. CDR3 size: 14 residues. CDR3 nucleotides: TGTGCCAGCAGTAAACCCGGGACAGGGTCTGAGCAGTACTTC. Residues: CASSKPGTGSEQYF.

The J gene is TRBJ1-5, the V gene TRBV7-8; TRBD1 is a possible D gene (5 bases). Germline V gene sequence: CDR1 SGHVS, CDR2 FQNEAQ. This CDR3 has 14 amino acids. Trimming took off 6 bases at V and 5 bases at J, with 14 bases between the two ends. The CDR3 is CASSNFGGDQPQHF. CDR3 DNA: TGTGCCAGCAGTAACTTCGGGGGGGATCAGCCCCAGCATTTT.

V gene TRBV3-1 (or the pseudogene TRBV3-2) combines with J gene TRBJ2-3; 11 nucleotides agree with TRBD2. This CDR3 is 17 amino acids long. The V segment lost 2 bases and the J segment 2 bases; nucleotides outside the gene matches: 6. Germline V gene lookup returns CDR1 LGHDT and CDR2 YNNKEL (reference sequence). The CDR3 loop is CASSQTTSGDYTDTQYF. CDR3 bases: TGTGCCAGCAGCCAAACGACTAGCGGGGACTACACAGATACGCAGTATTTT.

The J gene is TRBJ2-2, the V gene TRBV19; D possibly corresponds to TRBD2 (7 bases). V was pared by 11 bases and J by 5 bases, with 15 bases between. Germline V gene sequence: CDR1 LNHDA, CDR2 SQIVND (reference sequence). The CDR3 length is 13 residues. The CDR3 is CAVTRGGTGELFF. CDR3 bases: TGTGCCGTAACCAGGGGAGGGACCGGGGAGCTGTTTTTT.

In DNA form, the CDR3 reads TGTGCCAGCATACCAACCGGACAGGCACCTTACAATGAGCAGTTCTTC. It specifies CASIPTGQAPYNEQFF. V is TRBV7-9 and J is TRBJ2-1; 7 bases map to TRBD1. Unmatched junction bases numbered 13, after V lost 7 bases and J lost 4 bases. The CDR3 is 16 residues long. Per the germline V gene, CDR1 is SEHNR and CDR2 is FQNEAQ (reference sequence).